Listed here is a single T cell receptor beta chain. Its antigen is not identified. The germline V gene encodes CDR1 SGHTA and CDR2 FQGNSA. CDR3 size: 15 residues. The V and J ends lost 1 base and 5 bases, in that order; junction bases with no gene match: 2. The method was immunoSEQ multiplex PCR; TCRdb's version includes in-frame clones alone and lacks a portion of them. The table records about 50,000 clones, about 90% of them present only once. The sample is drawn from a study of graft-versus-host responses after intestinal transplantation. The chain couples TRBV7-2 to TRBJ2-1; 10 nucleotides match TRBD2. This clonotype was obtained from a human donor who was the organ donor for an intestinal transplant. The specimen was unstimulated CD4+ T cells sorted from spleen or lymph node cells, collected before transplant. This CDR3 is CASSLGTSGDNEQFF. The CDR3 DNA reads TGTGCCAGCAGCTTAGGGACTAGCGGTGACAATGAGCAGTTCTTC.